A single TCR beta chain is shown here with its context. Its antigen is unknown. These data are taken from a study of T-cell memory formation after mild COVID-19. Turning to the study itself: Among the donors, TCR clusters were largely specific to each donor. General study points: CD4+ contracting clones were found mainly in CM and EM, and CD8+ ones in EMRA. Clones shrinking from day 15 to 85 showed even CD4/CD8 mixes; later expanders tilted CD4+.

One entry per CDR3 protein results from TCRdb running MiXCR on the 5' RACE reads. The sample includes 450,000 or so distinct CDR3 sequences, 20% to 25% of them seen just once. This CDR3 region has 14 residues. Trimming pared 2 bases from V and 5 bases from J, leaving 9 bases between. The germline CDR1 and CDR2 sequences are SEHNR and FQNEAQ (reference sequence). The receptor was isolated from an adult woman who had mild COVID-19 (a few samples of this study predate the infection). Cell type and time point are not known. The chain is built from TRBV7-9 and TRBJ2-2; D unresolved. Source material: PBMCs or a T cell subset sorted from them (not recorded which). The DNA for the CDR3 is TGTGCCAGCAGCTTATCGGTGGAGACCGGGGAGCTGTTTTTT. Translating gives CASSLSVETGELFF.